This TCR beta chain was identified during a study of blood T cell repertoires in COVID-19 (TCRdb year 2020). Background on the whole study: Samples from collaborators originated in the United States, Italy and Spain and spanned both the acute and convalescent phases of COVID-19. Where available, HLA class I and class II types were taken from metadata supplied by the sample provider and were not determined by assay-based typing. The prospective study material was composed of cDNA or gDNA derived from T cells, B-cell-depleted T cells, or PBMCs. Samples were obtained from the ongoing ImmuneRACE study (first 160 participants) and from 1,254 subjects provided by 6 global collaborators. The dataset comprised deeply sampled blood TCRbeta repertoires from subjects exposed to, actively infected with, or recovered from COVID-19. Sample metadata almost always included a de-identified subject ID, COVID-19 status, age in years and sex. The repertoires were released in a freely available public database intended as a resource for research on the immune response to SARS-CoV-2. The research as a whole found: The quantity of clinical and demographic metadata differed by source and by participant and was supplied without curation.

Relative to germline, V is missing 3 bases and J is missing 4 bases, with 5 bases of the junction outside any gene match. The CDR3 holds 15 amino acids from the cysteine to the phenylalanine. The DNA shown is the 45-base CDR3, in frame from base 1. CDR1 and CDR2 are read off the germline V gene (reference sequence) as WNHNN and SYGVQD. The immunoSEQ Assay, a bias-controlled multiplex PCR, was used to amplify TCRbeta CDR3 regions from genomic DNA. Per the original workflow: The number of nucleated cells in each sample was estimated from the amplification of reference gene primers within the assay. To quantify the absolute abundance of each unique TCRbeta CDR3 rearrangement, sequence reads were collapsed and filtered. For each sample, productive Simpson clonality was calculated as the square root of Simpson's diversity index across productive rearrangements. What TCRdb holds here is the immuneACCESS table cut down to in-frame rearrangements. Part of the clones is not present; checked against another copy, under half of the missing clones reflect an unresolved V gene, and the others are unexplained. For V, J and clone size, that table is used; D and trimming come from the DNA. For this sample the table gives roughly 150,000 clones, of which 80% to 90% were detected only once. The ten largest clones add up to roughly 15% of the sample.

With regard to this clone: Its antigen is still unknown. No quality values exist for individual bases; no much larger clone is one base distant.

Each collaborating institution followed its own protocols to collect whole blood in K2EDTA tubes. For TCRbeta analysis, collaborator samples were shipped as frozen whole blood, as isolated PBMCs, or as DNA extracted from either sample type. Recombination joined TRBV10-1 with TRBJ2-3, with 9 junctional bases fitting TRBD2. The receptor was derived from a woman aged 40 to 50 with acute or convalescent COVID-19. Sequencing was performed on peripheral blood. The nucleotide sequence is TGCGCCAGCAGTGAATTGCGGGGGGGATCAGATACGCAGTATTTT. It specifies CASSELRGGSDTQYF.